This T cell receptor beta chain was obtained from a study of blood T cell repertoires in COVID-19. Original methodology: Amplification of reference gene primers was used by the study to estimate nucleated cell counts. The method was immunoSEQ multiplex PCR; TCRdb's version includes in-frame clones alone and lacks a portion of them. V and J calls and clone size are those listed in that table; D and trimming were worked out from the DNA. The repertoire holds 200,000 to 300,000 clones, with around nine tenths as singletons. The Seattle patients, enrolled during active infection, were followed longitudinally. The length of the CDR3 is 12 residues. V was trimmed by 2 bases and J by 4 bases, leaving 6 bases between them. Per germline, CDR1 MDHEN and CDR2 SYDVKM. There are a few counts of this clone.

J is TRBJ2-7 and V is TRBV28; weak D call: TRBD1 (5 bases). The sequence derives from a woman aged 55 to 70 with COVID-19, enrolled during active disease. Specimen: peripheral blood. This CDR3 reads CASSLRGYEQYF. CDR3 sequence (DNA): TGTGCCAGCAGTTTAAGGGGATACGAGCAGTACTTC.